Shown below are 30 T cell receptor beta chains from a single sample sequenced in a study of CD8 T cells in Susac syndrome. With random hexamers, reverse transcription was performed on about 0.45 to 1 ug of RNA. TCRdb reprocessed the immunoSEQ multiplex PCR reads with MiXCR, giving one entry per CDR3 protein. Here the sample spans 150,000 to 200,000 distinct CDR3 sequences, just over 90% being singletons. Sequenced input: CD4+ T cells from PBMCs. The receptor source for this set is a human donor in good health.

This chain joins TRBV7-8 and TRBJ2-6; no clear D. Germline lookup yields CDR1 SGHVS and CDR2 FQNEAQ. Trimming took off 5 bases at V and 0 bases at J, with 17 bases between the two ends. The CDR3 is made up of 18 amino acids. CDR3 sequence (DNA): TGTGCCAGCAGCAACGGGCCGCTTTATCCCTCTGGGGCCAACGTCCTGACTTTC. Translation: CASSNGPLYPSGANVLTF.

V is TRBV7-2 and J is TRBJ1-2; 12 nucleotides align to TRBD1. After removal of 8 bases from V and 3 bases from J, the junction contained 7 bases not matched to a gene. This CDR3 region has 15 residues. Germline V lookup: CDR1 SGHTA, CDR2 FQGNSA. The CDR3 protein is CASGRDRGHDYGYTF. CDR3 coding DNA: TGTGCCAGCGGTCGGGACAGGGGGCATGACTATGGCTACACCTTC.

This sequence joins TRBV28 and TRBJ2-3, with D hard to call. This CDR3 contains 14 residues. V was clipped by 8 bases and J by 0 bases, with 12 bases between them. The germline gives CDR1 MDHEN, CDR2 SYDVKM. CDR3 residues: CASPAPGSTDTQYF. CDR3 DNA: TGTGCCAGCCCGGCGCCAGGTAGCACAGATACGCAGTATTTT.

V usage is TRBV6-2 or TRBV6-3 and J usage is TRBJ1-1; D remains unclear. The CDR3 covers 14 residues. V lost 2 bases to trimming and J lost 2 bases, with 9 bases between them. Germline loops: CDR1 MNHEY, CDR2 SVGEGT. This CDR3 reads CASSYLNSNTEAFF. CDR3 nucleotide sequence: TGTGCCAGCAGTTACCTCAACAGTAACACTGAAGCTTTCTTT.

The chain has TRBV12-3 or TRBV12-4 and TRBJ2-5; a possible D gene is TRBD1 (6 bases). This CDR3 spans 14 amino acids. Between the trimmed V and J ends, which lost 6 bases and 1 base, there was a span of 12 bases. The CDR3 reads CASRRDTTQETQYF. CDR3 DNA: TGTGCCAGCAGGAGGGACACCACCCAAGAGACCCAGTACTTC.

The chain joins TRBV19 to TRBJ2-7; the match to TRBD1 covers 11 bases. CDR1 is LNHDA and CDR2 is SQIVND in the germline V gene (reference sequence). Trimming at V came to 5 bases and at J to 6 bases, leaving 12 bases not matched to a gene. CDR3 length: 16 amino acids. Written as DNA, the CDR3 is TGTGCCAGTAGTCTAACCAGGTGGACAGGGGGCGGCGAGCAGTACTTC. It is translated as CASSLTRWTGGGEQYF.

The gene calls are TRBV19 and TRBJ2-3; 7 bases match TRBD2. CDR3 length: 14 residues. Germline CDR1 is LNHDA and CDR2 is SQIVND (reference sequence). With V trimmed by 7 bases and J by 1 base, 5 bases remained unmatched. CDR3 sequence: CASTERGGTDTQYF. DNA for the CDR3: TGTGCCAGTACAGAGCGGGGCGGCACAGATACGCAGTATTTT.

The chain uses TRBV7-9 and TRBJ1-6; D may be TRBD1 (6 bases). The V gene's germline CDR1 is SEHNR and CDR2 FQNEAQ (reference sequence). V was cut by 5 bases and J by 10 bases, with 15 bases left in between. The CDR3 totals 14 residues. The CDR3 sequence is CASSPTGSGSPLHF. In nucleotides, the CDR3 is TGTGCCAGCAGCCCTACAGGGTCAGGATCACCCCTCCACTTT.

This clonotype was counted only a few times. The V and J genes are TRBV19 and TRBJ1-1, with a possible D match to TRBD1 (6 bases). There are 14 residues in the CDR3. V lost 5 bases and J lost 0, with 10 bases in between. CDR1 and CDR2 from the germline V gene are LNHDA and SQIVND (reference sequence). CDR3: CASSPGGLNTEAFF. CDR3 DNA sequence: TGTGCCAGTAGTCCGGGGGGCTTGAACACTGAAGCTTTCTTT.

The CDR3 bases are TGTGCCAGCAGCGCAAGGGACACCGGGGAGCTGTTTTTT. Translated: CASSARDTGELFF. The V and J genes are TRBV2 and TRBJ2-2; D uncertain. This CDR3 is built from 13 residues. The V gene's germline CDR1 is SNHLY and CDR2 FYNNEI. Trimming pared 6 bases from V and 3 bases from J, leaving 8 bases between.

The chain is built from TRBV4-2 and TRBJ2-7, with 9 bases fitting TRBD1. V dropped 3 bases and J dropped 4; count of bases not matched to a gene: 1. The V gene's germline CDR1 is LGHNA and CDR2 YNFKEQ. The CDR3 contains 13 residues. The CDR3 bases are TGTGCCAGCAGCCAGACAGGGGGTTACGAGCAGTACTTC. Its protein is CASSQTGGYEQYF.

V is TRBV2 and J is TRBJ1-1; a possible D gene is TRBD1 (5 bases). With 9 bases removed from V and 1 base from J, the gap between germline ends came to 15 bases. Germline CDR1 SNHLY, CDR2 FYNNEI. This CDR3 has 14 residues. CDR3 nucleotides: TGTGCCAGTCCAGCGGGGCCAGGGAACACTGAAGCTTTCTTT. Translation gives CASPAGPGNTEAFF.

This chain links TRBV10-2 with TRBJ2-3; 7 nucleotides agree with TRBD2. Looked up from germline, CDR1 is WSHSY and CDR2 is SAAADI. Losses at the gene ends were 0 bases for V and 3 bases for J; bases not matched to a gene: 3. This CDR3 comprises 15 residues. In DNA, the CDR3 is TGCGCCAGCAGTGAGTCTGCAGCGGGGACAGATACGCAGTATTTT. Protein product: CASSESAAGTDTQYF.

This sequence joins TRBV23-1 and TRBJ1-2, with D perhaps matching TRBD1 (6 bases). TRBV23-1 is classed as an ORF, of uncertain function. The germline V and J ends were trimmed by 3 bases and 4 bases, with 15 bases remaining between them. The CDR3 has 15 amino acids. CDR3 coding DNA: TGCGCCAGCAGTCAGAAGGGGGTCCCTTTCTATGGCTACACCTTC. Protein sequence: CASSQKGVPFYGYTF.

The V gene is TRBV5-1, the J gene TRBJ1-2; a possible D gene is TRBD1 (6 bases). V was shortened by 1 base and J by 8 bases, with 18 bases between the two germline ends. The germline V gene encodes CDR1 SGHRS and CDR2 YFSETQ. The CDR3 covers 15 residues. CDR3 DNA sequence: TGCGCCAGCAGCTTGATCGGGGACAACCTCGGGGGCTACACCTTC. It encodes CASSLIGDNLGGYTF.

CDR3 residues: CASSQDTPRNYGYTF. In DNA form, the CDR3 reads TGCGCCAGCAGCCAAGACACGCCACGTAACTATGGCTACACCTTC. V is TRBV23-1 and J is TRBJ1-2; D uncertain. TRBV23-1 is treated as an ORF (open reading frame) with a function not yet certain. This CDR3 has 15 residues. Trimming shortened V by 6 bases and J by 1 base, and 15 bases separated the two germline ends.

This chain connects TRBV3-1 to TRBJ1-1; D perhaps matches TRBD1 (6 bases). Germline CDR1 reads LGHDT; CDR2 reads YNNKEL (reference sequence). This CDR3 spans 15 amino acids. Trimming took off 1 base at V and 5 bases at J, with 14 bases between the two ends. CDR3 DNA: TGTGCCAGCAGCCAAGGGGCGGCAGGGGATACTGAAGCTTTCTTT. Translation gives CASSQGAAGDTEAFF.

The V gene is TRBV29-1, the J gene TRBJ2-6; 7 bases match TRBD1. CDR3 length: 14 residues. Germline V CDR1 and CDR2: SQVTM, ANQGSEA. V shed 6 bases and J 4 bases; nucleotides not matched to a gene: 6. In DNA, the CDR3 is TGCAGCGTCCGGACAGGCGCCGGGGCCAACGTCCTGACTTTC. This sequence encodes CSVRTGAGANVLTF.

The V and J genes are TRBV7-3 and TRBJ2-3, with D possibly TRBD2 on 6 matching bases. Germline V gene sequence: CDR1 SGHTA, CDR2 FQGTGA. The V and J ends lost 1 base and 1 base respectively, with 6 bases between them. The CDR3 is made up of 14 amino acids. The CDR3 region is CASSLRLGTDTQYF. CDR3 coding DNA: TGTGCCAGCAGCTTAAGACTAGGCACAGATACGCAGTATTTT.

The genes are TRBV9 and TRBJ1-5; 12 bases fit TRBD1. This CDR3 is built from 17 residues. CDR1 and CDR2 (germline): SGDLS, YYNGEE. V lost 3 bases and J lost 1; bases outside the gene matches: 5. This CDR3 reads CASSAGQGATSNQPQHF. CDR3 nucleotides: TGTGCCAGCAGCGCGGGACAGGGGGCAACGAGCAATCAGCCCCAGCATTTT.

The J gene is TRBJ1-1, the V gene TRBV3-1; no clear D. The germline V gene encodes CDR1 LGHDT and CDR2 YNNKEL (reference sequence). CDR3 length: 14 residues. V was cut by 2 bases and J by 4 bases, with 11 bases left in between. CDR3 in DNA: TGTGCCAGCAGCCAACTCACCCCGCTCACTGAAGCTTTCTTT. Its protein product is CASSQLTPLTEAFF.

CDR3 nucleotides: TGTGCCAGTAGGGTGGGGGGCTCGGATGGCTACACCTTC. Translating it yields CASRVGGSDGYTF. The chain employs TRBV19 and TRBJ1-2; a weak D match, TRBD1 (6 bases). The CDR3 sequence is 13 residues long. CDR1 is LNHDA and CDR2 is SQIVND in the germline V gene (reference sequence). V lost 6 bases and J lost 6, with 14 bases in between.

This CDR3 is CARTGLARETQYF. Written as DNA, the CDR3 is TGTGCCAGGACCGGACTAGCTCGAGAGACCCAGTACTTC. The rearrangement joins TRBV7-7 to TRBJ2-5; 8 nucleotides match TRBD2. Trimming removed 9 bases from V and 4 bases from J; junction bases left unmatched: 7. The germline V gene has CDR1 SSHAT and CDR2 FNYEAQ (reference sequence). The CDR3 runs to 13 residues.

The chain carries TRBV5-1 and TRBJ2-3; TRBD1 might be the D (5 bases). This CDR3 region has 14 residues. V dropped 5 bases and J dropped 0 bases, with 10 bases sitting between them. The germline V gene has CDR1 SGHRS and CDR2 YFSETQ. CDR3 residues: CASRDISSTDTQYF. As DNA, the CDR3 is TGCGCCAGCAGGGACATCTCTAGCACAGATACGCAGTATTTT.

In DNA form, the CDR3 reads TGTGCCAGCAGTGGGCCAGATACGCAGTATTTT. This gives the protein CASSGPDTQYF. The rearrangement links TRBV6-5 to TRBJ2-3; D unresolved. V shed 5 bases and J shed 4 bases, with 4 bases lying between them. Germline CDR1 and CDR2: MNHEY and SVGAGI. This CDR3 comprises 11 residues.

The V call is TRBV14, the J call TRBJ2-5; D is tentatively TRBD1 or TRBD2 (5 bases each). Trimming left V 2 bases short and J 5 bases short, with 15 bases between. Germline V gene sequence: CDR1 SGHDN, CDR2 FVKESK. There are 15 residues in the CDR3. As DNA, the CDR3 is TGTGCCAGCAGCCAAATCGGGACCGTGGGGGAGACCCAGTACTTC. It translates to CASSQIGTVGETQYF.

This chain uses TRBV6-1 with TRBJ2-5; 7 nucleotides line up with TRBD2. CDR3 length: 16 residues. Germline V gene data show CDR1 as MNHNS and CDR2 as SASEGT. V lost 1 base, J lost 1 base, and 6 bases stayed unmatched. CDR3 protein: CASSEGGAGVQETQYF. DNA for the CDR3: TGTGCCAGCAGTGAAGGAGGGGCGGGAGTCCAAGAGACCCAGTACTTC.

The chain recombines TRBV20-1 with TRBJ1-2; D is possibly TRBD1 (5 bases). Germline lookup yields CDR1 DFQATT and CDR2 SNEGSKA (reference sequence). The CDR3 runs to 12 residues. The V end was cut by 3 bases, the J end by 5 bases, with 10 bases between. CDR3 sequence: CSARTDFYGYTF. CDR3 nucleotides: TGCAGTGCTAGGACAGACTTTTATGGCTACACCTTC.

CDR3 region: CASSPDSASYEQYF. The CDR3 DNA sequence: TGTGCCAGCTCGCCTGACAGTGCTTCCTACGAGCAGTACTTC. V and J are TRBV18 and TRBJ2-7, with D maybe TRBD1 (5 bases). Per the germline V gene, CDR1 is KGHSH and CDR2 is LQKENI. The CDR3 covers 14 residues. V was shortened by 6 bases and J by 1 base, with 13 bases between the two germline ends.

V gene TRBV7-9 combines with J gene TRBJ2-2, with TRBD2 matching over 8 bases. Germline values: CDR1 SEHNR, CDR2 FQNEAQ (reference sequence). The ends lost 7 bases at V and 4 bases at J; junction bases unmatched: 11. The CDR3 loop spans 16 amino acids. CDR3 nucleotides: TGTGCCAGCACGATCTCACCGGGGGGGAGCACCGGGGAGCTGTTTTTT. Amino acids: CASTISPGGSTGELFF.